This TCR beta chain was captured by sequencing in a study of blood T cell repertoires in COVID-19. Study information: Donors in the United States, Italy and Spain gave samples during acute or convalescent COVID-19. T cells, B-cell-depleted T cells, or PBMCs supplied cDNA or gDNA.

Germline V CDR1 and CDR2: SQVTM, ANQGSEA. The V gene lost 8 bases and the J gene lost 7 bases, with 17 bases spanning the gap. CDR3 length equals 12 residues. Participants were aged roughly 18 to 90 years from approximately 23 US areas. In the original processing: Using reference gene primer amplification, nucleated cell counts were estimated. Repertoires were generated with immunoSEQ multiplex PCR, while TCRdb's copy carries only in-frame clones and drops some. Clone size and V and J calls were adopted from that table, with D and trimming inferred from the DNA. The table includes about 200,000 clones, 80% detected once.

The TCR was taken from a woman aged 40 to 50 with acute COVID-19. Sample: PBMCs or T cells enriched from blood (not recorded which). V gene TRBV29-1 combines with J gene TRBJ1-1; a possible D gene is TRBD1 (5 bases). CDR3 nucleotide sequence: TGCAGCTCGCACCAGGGTAACCTTGAAGCTTTCTTT. As protein: CSSHQGNLEAFF.